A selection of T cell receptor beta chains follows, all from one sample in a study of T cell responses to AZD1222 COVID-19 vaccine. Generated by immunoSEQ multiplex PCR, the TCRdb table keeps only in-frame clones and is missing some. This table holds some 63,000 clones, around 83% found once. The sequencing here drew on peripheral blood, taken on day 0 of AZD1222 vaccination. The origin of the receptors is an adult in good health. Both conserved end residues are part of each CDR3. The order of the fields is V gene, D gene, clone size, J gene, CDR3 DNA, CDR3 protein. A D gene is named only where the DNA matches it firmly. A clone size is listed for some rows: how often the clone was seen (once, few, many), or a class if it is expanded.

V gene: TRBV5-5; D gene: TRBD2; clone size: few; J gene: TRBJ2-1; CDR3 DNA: TGTGCCAGCAGCACCGGGACTAGCGCGATGGATGAGCAGTTCTTC; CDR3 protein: CASSTGTSAMDEQFF
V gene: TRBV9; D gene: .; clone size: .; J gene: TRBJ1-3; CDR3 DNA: TGTGCCAGCAGCGTAGAGCCGAAACTTTGGGGAAACACCATATATTTT; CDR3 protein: CASSVEPKLWGNTIYF
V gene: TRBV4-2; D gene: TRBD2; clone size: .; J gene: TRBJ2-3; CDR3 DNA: TGTGCCAGCAGCTTCCAGCGGGACCTCGAAGGGGATACGCAGTATTTT; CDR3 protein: CASSFQRDLEGDTQYF
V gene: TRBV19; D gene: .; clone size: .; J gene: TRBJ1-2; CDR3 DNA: TGTGCCAGTAGTATGGACAGTAACTATGGCTACACCTTC; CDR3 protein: CASSMDSNYGYTF
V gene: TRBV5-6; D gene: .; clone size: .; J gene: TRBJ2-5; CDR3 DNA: TGTGCCAGCATCACTCTCGGGACATCGTGGGAGACCCAGTACTTC; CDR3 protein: CASITLGTSWETQYF
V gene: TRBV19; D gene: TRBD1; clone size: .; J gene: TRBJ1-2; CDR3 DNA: TGTGCCAGTAGTATCGGACAGGGCCTCTATGGCTACACCTTC; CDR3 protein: CASSIGQGLYGYTF
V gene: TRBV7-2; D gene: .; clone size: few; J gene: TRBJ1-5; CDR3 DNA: TGTGCCAGCAGTCAAGGTGTCAATGGCAATCAGCCCCAGCATTTT; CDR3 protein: CASSQGVNGNQPQHF
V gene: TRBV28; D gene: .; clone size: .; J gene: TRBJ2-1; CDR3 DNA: TGTGCCAGCAGTTTACTGGGTAATGAGCAGTTCTTC; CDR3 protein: CASSLLGNEQFF
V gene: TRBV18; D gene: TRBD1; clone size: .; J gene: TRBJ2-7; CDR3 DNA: TGTGCCAGCTCACTGGGACAGCCTGCCTACGAGCAGTACTTC; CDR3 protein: CASSLGQPAYEQYF
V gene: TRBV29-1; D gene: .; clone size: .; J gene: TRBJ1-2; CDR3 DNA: TGCAGCGTCTCAGATGGCTATGGCTACACCTTC; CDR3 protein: CSVSDGYGYTF
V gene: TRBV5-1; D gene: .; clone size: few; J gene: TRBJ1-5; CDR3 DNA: TGCGCCAGCAGCTTGGTTCCGGATAGCAATCAGCCCCAGCATTTT; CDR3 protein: CASSLVPDSNQPQHF
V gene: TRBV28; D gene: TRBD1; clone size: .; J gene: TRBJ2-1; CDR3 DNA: TGTGCCAGCAGCTTGACAGGGAATTACAATGAGCAGTTCTTC; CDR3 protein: CASSLTGNYNEQFF
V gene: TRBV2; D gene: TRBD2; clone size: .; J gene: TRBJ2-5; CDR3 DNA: TGTGCCAGCAGAGGGGGACTAGCGGGAAGTGAGACCCAGTACTTC; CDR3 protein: CASRGGLAGSETQYF
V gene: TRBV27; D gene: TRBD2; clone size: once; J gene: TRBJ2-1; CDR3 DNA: TGTGCCAGCAGTTTATCAGCGGGAGGCTCCTACAATGAGCAGTTCTTC; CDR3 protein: CASSLSAGGSYNEQFF
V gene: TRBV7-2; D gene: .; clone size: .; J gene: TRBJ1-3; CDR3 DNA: TGTGCCAGCAGCTCTCAAGTCTCCCTCGGAAACACCATATATTTT; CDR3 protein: CASSSQVSLGNTIYF
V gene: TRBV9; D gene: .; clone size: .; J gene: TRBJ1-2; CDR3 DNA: TGTGCCAGCAGCGCCGGGTGGAGCCGGGGGGTCGGCTACACCTTC; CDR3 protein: CASSAGWSRGVGYTF
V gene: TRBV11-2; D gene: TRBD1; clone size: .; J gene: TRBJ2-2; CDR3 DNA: TGTGCCAGCAGCCCTGGGACAGGGGGCAACACCGGGGAGCTGTTTTTT; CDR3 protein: CASSPGTGGNTGELFF
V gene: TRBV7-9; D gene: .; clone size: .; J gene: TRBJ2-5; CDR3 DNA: TGTGCCAGCAGCTTACAAGAGACCCAGTACTTC; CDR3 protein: CASSLQETQYF
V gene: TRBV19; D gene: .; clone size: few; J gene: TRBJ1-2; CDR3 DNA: TGTGCCAGTAGTATTTCCGCCAGGGGCTACACCTTC; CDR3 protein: CASSISARGYTF
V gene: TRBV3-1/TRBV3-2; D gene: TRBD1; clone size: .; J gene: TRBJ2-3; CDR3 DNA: TGTGCCAGCAGCGGGGGACAGGGACGTTGGGATACGCAGTATTTT; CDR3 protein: CASSGGQGRWDTQYF
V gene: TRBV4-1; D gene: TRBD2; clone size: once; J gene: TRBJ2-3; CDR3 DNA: TGCGCCAGCAGCCAAGATTCAAGCGGGAACACAGATACGCAGTATTTT; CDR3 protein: CASSQDSSGNTDTQYF
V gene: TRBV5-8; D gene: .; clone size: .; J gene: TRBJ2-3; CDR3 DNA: TGTGCCAGCAGCTTCGAGAGGGGCTCCAATACGCAGTATTTT; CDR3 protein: CASSFERGSNTQYF
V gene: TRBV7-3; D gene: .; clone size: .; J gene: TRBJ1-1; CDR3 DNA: TGTGCCAGCAGCAGTCAGCAGAACACTGAAGCTTTCTTT; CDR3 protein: CASSSQQNTEAFF
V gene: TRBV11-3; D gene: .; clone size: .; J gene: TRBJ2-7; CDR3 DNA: TGTGCCAGCAGCCAAGGGAGGAGCTACGAGCAGTACTTC; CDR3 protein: CASSQGRSYEQYF
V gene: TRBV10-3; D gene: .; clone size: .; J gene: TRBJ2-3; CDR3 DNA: TGTGCCATCAATTCCCAGGGGGGGGATACGCAGTATTTT; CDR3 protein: CAINSQGGDTQYF
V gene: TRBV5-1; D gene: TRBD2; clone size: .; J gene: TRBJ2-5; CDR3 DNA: TGCGCCAGCAGCGCGGCAGCGGGAGCAGAGACCCAGTACTTC; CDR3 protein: CASSAAAGAETQYF
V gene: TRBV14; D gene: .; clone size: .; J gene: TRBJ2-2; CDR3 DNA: TGTGCCAGCAGCCTGGGGAATGGGGAGCTGTTTTTT; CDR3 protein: CASSLGNGELFF
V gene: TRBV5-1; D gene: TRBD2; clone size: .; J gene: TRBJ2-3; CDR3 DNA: TGCGCCAGCAGTCGTCTTAGCGGGAGTCAAGATACGCAGTATTTT; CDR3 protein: CASSRLSGSQDTQYF
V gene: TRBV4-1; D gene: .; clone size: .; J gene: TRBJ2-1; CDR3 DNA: TGCGCCAGCAGCCCTACCGCGAATGAGCAGTTCTTC; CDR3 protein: CASSPTANEQFF
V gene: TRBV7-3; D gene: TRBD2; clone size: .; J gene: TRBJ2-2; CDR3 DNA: TGTGCCAGCAGCCCACAAGCGGGAGCTAACACCGGGGAGCTGTTTTTT; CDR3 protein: CASSPQAGANTGELFF
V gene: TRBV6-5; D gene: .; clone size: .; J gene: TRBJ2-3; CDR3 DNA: TGTGCCAGCAGACGGACCGGACCCGGGCCAGATACGCAGTATTTT; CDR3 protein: CASRRTGPGPDTQYF
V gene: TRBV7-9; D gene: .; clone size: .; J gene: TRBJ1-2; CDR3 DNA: TGTGCCAGCAGCTTAGCGCCCGCAGGGGTGCATGGCTACACCTTC; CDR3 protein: CASSLAPAGVHGYTF
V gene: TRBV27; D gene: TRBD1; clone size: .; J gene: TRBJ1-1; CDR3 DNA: TGTGCCAGCAGTTCAGGACAGGGAACTGAAGCTTTCTTT; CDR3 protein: CASSSGQGTEAFF
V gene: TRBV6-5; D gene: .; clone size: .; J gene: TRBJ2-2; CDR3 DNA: TGTGCCAGCAGTTACCAGGCAGGGACCACCGGGGAGCTGTTTTTT; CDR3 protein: CASSYQAGTTGELFF
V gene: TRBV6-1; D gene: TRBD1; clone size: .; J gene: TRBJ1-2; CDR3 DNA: TGTGCCAGCAGTGAACTACAGGGGTCTGGCTACACCTTC; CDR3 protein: CASSELQGSGYTF
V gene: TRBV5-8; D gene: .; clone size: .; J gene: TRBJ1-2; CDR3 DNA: TGTGCCAGCAGCCTGGGGGGGCTCCCCTATGGCTACACCTTC; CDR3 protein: CASSLGGLPYGYTF
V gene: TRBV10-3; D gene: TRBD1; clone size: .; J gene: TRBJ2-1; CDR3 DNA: TGTGCCATCGGAGGGACAGGGGGCTACAATGAGCAGTTCTTC; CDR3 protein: CAIGGTGGYNEQFF
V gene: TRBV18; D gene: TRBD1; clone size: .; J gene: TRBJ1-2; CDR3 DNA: TGTGCCAGCTCACCTATAGGACAGGATAAGGGCTACACCTTC; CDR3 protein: CASSPIGQDKGYTF
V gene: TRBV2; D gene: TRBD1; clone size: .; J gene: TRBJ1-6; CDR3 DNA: TGTGCCAGCAGGCGGACAGGGGATAATTCACCCCTCCACTTT; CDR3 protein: CASRRTGDNSPLHF
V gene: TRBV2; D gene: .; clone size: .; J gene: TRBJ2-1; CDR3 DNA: TGTGCCAGCAGTGTTTCCTCTACAGGGATCTCCTACAATGAGCAGTTCTTC; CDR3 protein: CASSVSSTGISYNEQFF
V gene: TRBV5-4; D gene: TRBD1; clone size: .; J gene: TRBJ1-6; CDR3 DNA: TGTGCCAGCAGCCCAGGACAGGGAGGAAATTCACCCCTCCACTTT; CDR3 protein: CASSPGQGGNSPLHF
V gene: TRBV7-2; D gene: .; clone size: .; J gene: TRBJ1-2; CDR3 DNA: TGTGCCAGCAGCTTAGGTGCCATAAACTATGGCTACACCTTC; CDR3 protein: CASSLGAINYGYTF
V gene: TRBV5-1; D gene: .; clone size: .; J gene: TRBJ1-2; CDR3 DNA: TGCGCCAGCAGCCCCGGTGGTCAATCGGGCTATGGCTACACCTTC; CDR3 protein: CASSPGGQSGYGYTF
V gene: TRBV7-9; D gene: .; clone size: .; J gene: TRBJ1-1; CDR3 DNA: TGTGCCAGCAGTCTTACAGGGAGGACTGAAGCTTTCTTT; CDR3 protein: CASSLTGRTEAFF
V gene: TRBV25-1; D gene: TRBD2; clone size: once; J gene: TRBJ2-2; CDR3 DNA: TGTGCCAGCAGTTTACCCGGGGGGAGAGGGGAGCTGTTTTTT; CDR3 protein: CASSLPGGRGELFF
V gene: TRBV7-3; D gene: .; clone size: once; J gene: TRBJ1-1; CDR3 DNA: TGTGCCAGCAGCTCCCAGGGGACTGAAGCTTTCTTT; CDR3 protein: CASSSQGTEAFF
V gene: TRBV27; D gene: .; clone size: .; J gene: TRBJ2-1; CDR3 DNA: TGTGCCAGCACCCGTTTCGGATTATCGGATAGCTCCTACAATGAGCAGTTCTTC; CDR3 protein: CASTRFGLSDSSYNEQFF
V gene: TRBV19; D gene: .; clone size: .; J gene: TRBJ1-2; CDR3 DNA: TGTGCCAGTAGTGTAGGATCTACTAACTATGGCTACACCTTC; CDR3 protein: CASSVGSTNYGYTF
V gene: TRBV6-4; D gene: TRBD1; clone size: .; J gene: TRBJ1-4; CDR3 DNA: TGTGCCAGCAGTGTCAATACAGGGGGCGATGAAAAACTGTTTTTT; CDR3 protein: CASSVNTGGDEKLFF
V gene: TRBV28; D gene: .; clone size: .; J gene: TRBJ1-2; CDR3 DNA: TGTGCCAGCAGGGACGACGTTTCTTATGGCTACACCTTC; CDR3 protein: CASRDDVSYGYTF
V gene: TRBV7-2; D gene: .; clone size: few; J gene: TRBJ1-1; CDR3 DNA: TGTGCCAGCAGCTTAGGATTGGGGAAGAAGGCTTTCTTT; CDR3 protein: CASSLGLGKKAFF
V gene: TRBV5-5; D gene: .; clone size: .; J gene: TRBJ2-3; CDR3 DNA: TGTGCCAGCAGCTTGGAAAGAGATACGCAGTATTTT; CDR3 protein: CASSLERDTQYF